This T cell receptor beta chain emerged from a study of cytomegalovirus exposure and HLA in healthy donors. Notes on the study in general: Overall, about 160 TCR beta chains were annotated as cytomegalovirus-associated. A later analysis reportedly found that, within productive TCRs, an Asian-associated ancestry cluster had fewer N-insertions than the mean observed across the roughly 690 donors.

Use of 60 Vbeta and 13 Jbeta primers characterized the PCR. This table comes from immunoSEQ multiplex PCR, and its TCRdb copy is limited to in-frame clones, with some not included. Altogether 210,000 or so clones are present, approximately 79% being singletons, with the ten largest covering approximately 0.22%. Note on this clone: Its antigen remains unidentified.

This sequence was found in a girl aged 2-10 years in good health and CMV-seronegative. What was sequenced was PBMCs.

CDR3 nucleotide sequence: TGTGCCAGCAGCCTCCGGGCTGACAGCTCCTACGAGCAGTACTTC. Its protein is CASSLRADSSYEQYF. The V call is TRBV7-9, the J call TRBJ2-7; a possible D gene is TRBD1 (5 bases). The CDR3 contains 15 residues. From germline, CDR1 is SEHNR and CDR2 FQNEAQ (reference sequence). Trimming took 5 bases from V and 0 from J, leaving 14 bases between them.